Listed here are 4 T cell receptor beta chains from one sample, sequenced in a study of cytomegalovirus exposure and HLA in healthy donors. In the PCR, 60 Vbeta and 13 Jbeta primers were used. Using immunoSEQ multiplex PCR, the repertoire was profiled, and TCRdb retains in-frame clones only, with some absent. Of under 200,000 clones in the sample, about 80% were seen once. The source material was PBMCs. These receptors all come from a woman between 25 and 40 years old in good health and CMV-seropositive.

The V and J genes are TRBV6-1 and TRBJ2-2; 12 positions match TRBD1. With 4 bases clipped from V and 7 bases from J, the junction kept 4 bases outside the gene matches. The CDR3 is made up of 15 amino acids. CDR1 and CDR2 from the germline V gene are MNHNS and SASEGT. Written as DNA, the CDR3 is TGTGCCAGCAGTGTCCGGGACAGGGGGCACGGGGAGCTGTTTTTT. This gives the protein CASSVRDRGHGELFF.

The genes are TRBV11-2 and TRBJ1-2, with D maybe TRBD1 (6 bases). This CDR3 spans 14 amino acids. Germline values: CDR1 SGHAT, CDR2 FQNNGV. Deletions cut 4 bases from V and 5 bases from J, with 14 bases between. The CDR3 protein is CASSSLGGAYGYTF. CDR3 coding DNA: TGTGCCAGCAGCTCCCTGGGGGGGGCATATGGCTACACCTTC.

The chain has TRBV12-5 and TRBJ2-1; D gene uncertain. Trimming shortened V by 0 bases and J by 7 bases, and 10 bases separated the two germline ends. Germline values: CDR1 LGHNT, CDR2 FRNRAP. The CDR3 has 14 amino acids. CDR3 loop: CASGLVNRWNEQFF. As DNA, the CDR3 is TGTGCTAGTGGTTTGGTAAACAGATGGAATGAGCAGTTCTTC. The full variable domain, rest sourced from reference TRBV12-5 and TRBJ2-1, is DARVTQTPRHKVTEMGQEVTMRCQPILGHNTVFWYRQTMMQGLELLAYFRNRAPLDDSGMPKDRFSAEMPDATLATLKIQPSEPRDSAVYFCASGLVNRWNEQFFGPGTRLTVL.

The sample holds a few counts of this clone. The chain combines TRBV5-1 with TRBJ1-2; TRBD1 is a possible D gene (5 bases). The CDR3 spans 12 residues. The ends were cut back, 4 bases at V and 8 bases at J, with 12 bases in the middle. Per the germline V gene, CDR1 is SGHRS and CDR2 is YFSETQ. This chain's CDR3 is CASSPPGEGYTF. CDR3 nucleotide sequence: TGCGCCAGCAGCCCACCGGGGGAAGGCTACACCTTC.